This T cell receptor (beta chain) was obtained from a study of shared clonotypes between healthy human individuals (TCRdb year 2020). Some background on the complete study: Two women and a few men aged 18 to 49 years were included in the cohort. Per donor, three plates each were used for CD4 naive and CD4 memory, two for CD8 naive, and one for CD8 memory. The study deeply sequenced blood TCR repertoires of five healthy adults to estimate repertoire size and the extent of clonotype sharing between individuals. To increase sequencing depth and limit assay-specific biases, different laboratories used diverse techniques to prepare libraries and sequence TCR repertoires. Between about 0.94 and 10 billion PBMCs per donor were obtained by leukapheresis.

On this clone itself: The target of this receptor is not known. Within one base of it there is no much larger clone, and no base qualities were kept.

Healthy HIV-negative adults with no recently reported acute infections or vaccinations were included as donors. Every donor was a Caucasian adult residing in Nashville, Tennessee, USA. CD4+ T cells were enriched through magnetic negative selection, after which naive cells were positively selected on CD45RA and the remaining negative fraction served as the memory subset. After blood collection by leukapheresis, PBMCs were isolated using Ficoll-Histopaque density gradient centrifugation and then cryopreserved in the vapor phase of liquid nitrogen. Analytical flow cytometry was used to check the purity and quantity of every magnetically sorted T cell population. Genomic DNA was isolated from each sorted fraction and quantified by UV absorbance on a Nanodrop 2000c. Using the deep immunoSEQ assay, TCR CDR3 regions were amplified from genomic DNA by multiplex PCR. Extracted genomic DNA from each cell subset was distributed evenly across all wells of several immunoSEQ 96-well plates, and each plate was treated as a replicate. For sorted subsets, each replicate PCR was loaded with around 220 ng genomic DNA, equivalent to 30,000 or so T cell genomes. The purified libraries were quantified using a Qubit 3.0 fluorometer, sized with a Bioanalyzer 2100, and then quantified again using the KAPA Library Quantification kit. Every immunoSEQ 96-well plate was sequenced on a separate single-read 150-cycle Illumina NextSeq 550 flow cell. The study's own analysis went as follows. Because the immunoSEQ output held only junctional sequences and lacked quality scores, the filtering could not match the filtering applied to full-length reads. Sequences were annotated with PyIR, a Python wrapper for IgBLAST v1.9, and V/J genes and CDR3 were assigned using IMGT germline references. Any read was removed if the V/J assignment was weak (E-value above 1e-6), the CDR3 was missing, or the read contained stop codons, out-of-frame junctions, or ambiguous translated residues. V3J clonotypes were defined as sequences sharing the same inferred V gene, J gene, and CDR3 amino acid sequence. Percentage overlap between repertoires was calculated by dividing the number of shared unique clonotypes by the size of the smaller repertoire. Three approaches were used to assess repertoire richness: RTK rarefaction, the Chao1 estimator, and Recon v2.1 estimates of unobserved clonotypes. Generation probabilities were computed with OLGA for all TCRbeta clonotypes obtained by the gDNA method from several donors. This is the immuneACCESS table as TCRdb keeps it, with only in-frame sequences that have V and J called. A part of the clones is gone; compared with another copy, unresolved V genes explain less than half, and the rest is unexplained. V, J and clone size reflect that table, while D and trimming were determined from the DNA. In this sample the table shows 850,000 to 1,200,000 clones, more than 60% of which occur a single time. The ten largest account for about 1.5% of the sample.

Summary of the overall study and its limitations: Sampling was limited to blood, and TCR repertoires in tissue likely differ from TCR repertoires in blood. Compared with non-shared clonotypes, the clonotypes found in all four sorted-subset donors had higher generation probabilities. Sharing across a few donors was observed for roughly 5.4% of naive CD4, over 3% of naive CD8, over 2% of memory CD4, and around 0.42% of memory CD8 clonotypes. Because the study included only a small number of donors, the genetic and exposure-history diversity represented was limited. Rarefaction of sorted-subset datasets indicated incomplete sequencing despite the large sequencing depth. Pairwise subsampling indicated that sequencing depth was expected to affect the degree of clonotype sharing among donors. Estimated clonotype richness was generally larger for naive than for memory subsets.

According to the germline V gene, CDR1 reads SGHDN and CDR2 reads FVKESK. The junction shows trimming of 2 bases on V and 7 bases on J, plus 10 bases between the germline ends. The CDR3 contains 13 residues, cysteine and phenylalanine counted. CDR3 DNA is the only sequence kept; it has 39 bases, read in frame from the first base. Sequenced: memory CD4+ T cells sorted from blood. The cell subset or site label, as the study defines it: CD45RA-negative fraction. The sequence came from a young man in good health. The chain is assembled from TRBV14 and TRBJ2-3, with a tentative D gene TRBD2 over 5 matching bases. Read as DNA, the sequence is TGTGCCAGCAGCCAACTAACTAGAAATACGCAGTATTTT. Its translation reads: CASSQLTRNTQYF.